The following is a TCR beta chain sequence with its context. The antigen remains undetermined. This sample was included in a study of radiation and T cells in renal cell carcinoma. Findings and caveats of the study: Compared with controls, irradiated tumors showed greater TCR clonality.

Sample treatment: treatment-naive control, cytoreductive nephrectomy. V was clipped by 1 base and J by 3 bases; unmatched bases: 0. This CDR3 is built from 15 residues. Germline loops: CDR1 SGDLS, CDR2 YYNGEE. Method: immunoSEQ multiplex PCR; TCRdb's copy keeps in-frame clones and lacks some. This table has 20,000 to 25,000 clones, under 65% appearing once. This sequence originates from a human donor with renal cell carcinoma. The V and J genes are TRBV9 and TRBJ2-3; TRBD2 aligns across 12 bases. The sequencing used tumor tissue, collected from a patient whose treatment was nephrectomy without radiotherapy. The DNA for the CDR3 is TGTGCCAGCAGCGTAACTAGCGGGGGGACAGATACGCAGTATTTT. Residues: CASSVTSGGTDTQYF.